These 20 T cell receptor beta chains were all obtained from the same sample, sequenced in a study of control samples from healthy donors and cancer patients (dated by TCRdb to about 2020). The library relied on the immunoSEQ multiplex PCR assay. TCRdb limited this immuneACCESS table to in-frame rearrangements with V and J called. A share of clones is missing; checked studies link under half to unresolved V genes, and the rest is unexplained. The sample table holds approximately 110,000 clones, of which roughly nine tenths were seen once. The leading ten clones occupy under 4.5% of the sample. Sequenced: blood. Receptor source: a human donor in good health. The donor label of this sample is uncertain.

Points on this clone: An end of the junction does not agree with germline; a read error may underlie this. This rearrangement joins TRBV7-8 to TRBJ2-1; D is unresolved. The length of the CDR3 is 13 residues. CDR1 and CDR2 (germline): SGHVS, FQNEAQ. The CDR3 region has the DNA TGTGCCAGCAGTTTAGACGAAAACAATGAGCAGTTCTTC. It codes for CASSLDENNEQFF.

The CDR3 coding sequence is TGTGCCAGCAGCTTCGGGACACGCACTAATGAAAAACTGTTTTTT. It encodes CASSFGTRTNEKLFF. The V gene is TRBV7-2, the J gene TRBJ1-4; the D gene is possibly TRBD1 (6 bases). CDR1 is SGHTA, CDR2 FQGNSA, per germline. The ends were cut back, 3 bases at V and 2 bases at J, with 10 bases in the middle. The CDR3 is 15 amino acids. Full variable domain (missing parts from reference TRBV7-2 and TRBJ1-4): GAGVSQSPSNKVTEKGKDVELRCDPISGHTALYWYRQSLGQGLEFLIYFQGNSAPDKSGLPSDRFSAERTGGSVSTLTIQRTQQEDSAVYLCASSFGTRTNEKLFFGSGTQLSVL.

The CDR3 nucleotides are TGTGCCAGCAGCTTGATCGGGGGCTACTACGAGCAGTACTTC. This codes for CASSLIGGYYEQYF. This chain links TRBV5-6 with TRBJ2-7; D assignment may be TRBD1 or TRBD2 (6 bases each). Per the germline V gene, CDR1 is SGHDT and CDR2 is YYEEEE. This CDR3 contains 14 residues. The ends were cut back, 1 base at V and 3 bases at J, with 11 bases in the middle.

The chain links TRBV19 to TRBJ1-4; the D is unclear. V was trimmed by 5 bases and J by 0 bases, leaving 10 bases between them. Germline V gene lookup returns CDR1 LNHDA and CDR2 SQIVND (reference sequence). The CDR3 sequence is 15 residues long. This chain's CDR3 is CASSLQVATNEKLFF. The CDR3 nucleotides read TGTGCCAGTAGTCTTCAGGTTGCAACTAATGAAAAACTGTTTTTT.

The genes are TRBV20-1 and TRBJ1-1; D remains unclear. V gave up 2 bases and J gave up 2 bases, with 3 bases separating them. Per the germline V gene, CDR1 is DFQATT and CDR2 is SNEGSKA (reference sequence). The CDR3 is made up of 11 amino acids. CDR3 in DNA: TGCAGTGCTAGAATTAACACTGAAGCTTTCTTT. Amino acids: CSARINTEAFF.

The DNA for the CDR3 is TGTGCTAGTGGCCGCCGACCGGGGGCTCAATACGAAAAACTGTTTTTT. Protein sequence: CASGRRPGAQYEKLFF. The chain combines TRBV12-5 with TRBJ1-4, with D maybe TRBD1 (6 bases). There are 16 residues in the CDR3. Per the germline V gene, CDR1 is LGHNT and CDR2 is FRNRAP. The ends were cut back, 6 bases at V and 8 bases at J, with 22 bases in the middle.

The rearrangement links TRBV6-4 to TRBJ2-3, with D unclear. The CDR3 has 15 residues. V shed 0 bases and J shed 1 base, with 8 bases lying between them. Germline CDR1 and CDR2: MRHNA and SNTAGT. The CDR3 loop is CASSDSLSGTDTQYF. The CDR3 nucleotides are TGTGCCAGCAGTGACTCTTTATCAGGCACAGATACGCAGTATTTT.

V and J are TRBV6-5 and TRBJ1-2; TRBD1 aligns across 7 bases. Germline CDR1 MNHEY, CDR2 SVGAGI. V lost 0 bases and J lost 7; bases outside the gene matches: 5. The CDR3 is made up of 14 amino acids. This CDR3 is CASSYSDRVSGYTF. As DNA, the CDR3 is TGTGCCAGCAGTTACTCAGACAGGGTTTCTGGCTACACCTTC.

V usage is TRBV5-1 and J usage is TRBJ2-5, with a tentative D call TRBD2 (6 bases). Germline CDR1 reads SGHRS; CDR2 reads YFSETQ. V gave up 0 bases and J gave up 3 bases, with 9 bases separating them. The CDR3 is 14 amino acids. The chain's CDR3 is CASSLVPSEETQYF. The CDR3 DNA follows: TGCGCCAGCAGCTTGGTCCCTAGCGAAGAGACCCAGTACTTC.

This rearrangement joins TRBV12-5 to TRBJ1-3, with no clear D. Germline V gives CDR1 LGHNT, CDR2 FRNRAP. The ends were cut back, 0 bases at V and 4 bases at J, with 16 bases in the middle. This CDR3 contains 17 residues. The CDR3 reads CASGLVSGSTPGNTIYF. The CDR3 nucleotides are TGTGCTAGTGGTTTGGTCTCCGGTTCCACTCCCGGAAACACCATATATTTT.

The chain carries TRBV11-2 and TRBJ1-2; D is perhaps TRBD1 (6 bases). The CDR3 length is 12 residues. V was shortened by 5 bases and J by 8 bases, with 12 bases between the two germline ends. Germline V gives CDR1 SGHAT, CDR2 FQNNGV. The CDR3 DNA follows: TGTGCCAGCAGCCTAGCTACAGGGGGCTACACCTTC. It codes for CASSLATGGYTF.

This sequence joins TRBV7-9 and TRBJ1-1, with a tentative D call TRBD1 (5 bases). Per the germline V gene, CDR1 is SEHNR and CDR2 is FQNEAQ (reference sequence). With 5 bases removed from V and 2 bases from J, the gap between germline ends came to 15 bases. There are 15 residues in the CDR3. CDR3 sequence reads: CASSLKQVSNTEAFF. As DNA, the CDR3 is TGTGCCAGCAGCCTCAAACAGGTCTCCAACACTGAAGCTTTCTTT.

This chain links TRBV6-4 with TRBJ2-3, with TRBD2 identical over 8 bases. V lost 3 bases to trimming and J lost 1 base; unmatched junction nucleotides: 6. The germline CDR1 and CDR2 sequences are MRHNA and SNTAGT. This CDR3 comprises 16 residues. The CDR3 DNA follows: TGTGCCAGCAGTGAAGGGTCTAGCGGGCGCACAGATACGCAGTATTTT. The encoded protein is CASSEGSSGRTDTQYF.

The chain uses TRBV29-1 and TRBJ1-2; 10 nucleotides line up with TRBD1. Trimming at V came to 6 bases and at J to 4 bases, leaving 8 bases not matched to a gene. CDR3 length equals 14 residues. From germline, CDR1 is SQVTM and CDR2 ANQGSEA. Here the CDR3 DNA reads TGCAGCGTAGAGCCGGGACAGGGGTCCTATGGCTACACCTTC. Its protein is CSVEPGQGSYGYTF. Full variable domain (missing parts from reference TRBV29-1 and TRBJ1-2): SAVISQKPSRDICQRGTSLTIQCQVDSQVTMMFWYRQQPGQSLTLIATANQGSEATYESGFVIDKFPISRPNLTFSTLTVSNMSPEDSSIYLCSVEPGQGSYGYTFGSGTRLTVV.

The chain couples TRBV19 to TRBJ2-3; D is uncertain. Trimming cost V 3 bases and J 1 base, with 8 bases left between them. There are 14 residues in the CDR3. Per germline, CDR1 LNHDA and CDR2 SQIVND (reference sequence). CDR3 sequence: CASSIGQGTDTQYF. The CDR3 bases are TGTGCCAGTAGTATCGGGCAAGGCACAGATACGCAGTATTTT. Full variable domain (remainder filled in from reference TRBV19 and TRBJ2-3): DGGITQSPKYLFRKEGQNVTLSCEQNLNHDAMYWYRQDPGQGLRLIYYSQIVNDFQKGDIAEGYSVSREKKESFPLTVTSAQKNPTAFYLCASSIGQGTDTQYFGPGTRLTVL.

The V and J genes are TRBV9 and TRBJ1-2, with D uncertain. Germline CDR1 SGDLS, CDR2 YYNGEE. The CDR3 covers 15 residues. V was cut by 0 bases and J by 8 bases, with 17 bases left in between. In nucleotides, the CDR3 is TGTGCCAGCAGCGTAGCCCCCGGGAGCCGGTTGGGCTACACCTTC. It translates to CASSVAPGSRLGYTF.

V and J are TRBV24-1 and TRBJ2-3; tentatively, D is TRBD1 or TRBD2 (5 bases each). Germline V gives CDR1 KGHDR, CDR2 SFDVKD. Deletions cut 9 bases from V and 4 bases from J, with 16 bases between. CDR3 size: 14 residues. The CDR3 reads CATSSGQVSDTQYF. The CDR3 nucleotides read TGTGCCACCTCGTCGGGGCAGGTGTCAGATACGCAGTATTTT.

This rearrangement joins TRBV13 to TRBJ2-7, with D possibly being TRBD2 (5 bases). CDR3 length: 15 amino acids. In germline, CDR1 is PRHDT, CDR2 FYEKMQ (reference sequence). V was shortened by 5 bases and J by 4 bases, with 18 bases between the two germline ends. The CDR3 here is CASSTLDFQSYEQYF. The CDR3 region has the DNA TGTGCCAGCAGCACTCTGGACTTCCAGAGTTACGAGCAGTACTTC.

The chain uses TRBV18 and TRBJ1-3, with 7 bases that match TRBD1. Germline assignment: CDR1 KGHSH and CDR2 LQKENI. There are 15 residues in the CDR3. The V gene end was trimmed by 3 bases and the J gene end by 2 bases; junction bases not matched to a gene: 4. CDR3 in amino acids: CASSPPGTAGNTIYF. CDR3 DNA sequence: TGTGCCAGCTCACCCCCCGGGACAGCTGGAAACACCATATATTTT. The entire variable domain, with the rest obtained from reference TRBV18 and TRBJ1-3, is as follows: NAGVMQNPRHLVRRRGQEARLRCSPMKGHSHVYWYRQLPEEGLKFMVYLQKENIIDESGMPKERFSAEFPKEGPSILRIQQVVRGDSAAYFCASSPPGTAGNTIYFGEGSWLTVV.

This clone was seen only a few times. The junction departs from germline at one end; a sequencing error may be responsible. Written as DNA, the CDR3 is TGTGCCAGCAGTGAATCCGGGCCCCGAAACTTC. Residues: CASSESGPRNF. The chain couples TRBV6-1 to TRBJ2-5, with no clear D. The germline CDR1 and CDR2 sequences are MNHNS and SASEGT. CDR3 length: 11 residues.